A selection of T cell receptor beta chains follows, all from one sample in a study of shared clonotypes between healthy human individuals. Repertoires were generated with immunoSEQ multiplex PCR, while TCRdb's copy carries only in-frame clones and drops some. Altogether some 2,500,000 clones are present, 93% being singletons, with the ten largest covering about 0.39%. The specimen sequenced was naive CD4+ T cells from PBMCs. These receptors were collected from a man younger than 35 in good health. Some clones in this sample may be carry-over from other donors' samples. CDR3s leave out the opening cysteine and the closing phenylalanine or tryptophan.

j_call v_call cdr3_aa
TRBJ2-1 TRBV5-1 ASSLGGINEQF
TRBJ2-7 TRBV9 ASSVGFGTSGNCEQY
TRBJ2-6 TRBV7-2 ASSLLRSGANVLT
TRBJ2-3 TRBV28 ASSPSGRSTDTQY
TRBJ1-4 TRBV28 ASSLNSRGREKLF
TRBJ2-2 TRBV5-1 ASSLDPKGNTGELF
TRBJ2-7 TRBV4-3 ASSPMGTAAVKQY
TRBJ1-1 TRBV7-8 ASSHEGTGLTGAF
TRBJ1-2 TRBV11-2 ASSFSVGKGGYT
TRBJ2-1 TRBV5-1 ASSFDGPLKQF
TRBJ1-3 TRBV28 ASRRGGVGNTIY
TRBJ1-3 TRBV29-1 SVGLGHSGNTIY
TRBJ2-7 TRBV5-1 ASSLVLGGPSYEQY
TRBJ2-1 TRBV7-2 ASSLGRGGAYSEQF
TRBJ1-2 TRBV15 ATSSQTGFYGYT
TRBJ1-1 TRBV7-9 ASSTTGSPEAF
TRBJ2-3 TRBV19 ASRSPGHPLEDTDTQY
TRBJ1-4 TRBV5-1 ASSLAADNEKLF
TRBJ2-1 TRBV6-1 ASSEKGTYSYNEQF
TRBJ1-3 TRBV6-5 ASGGNTIY
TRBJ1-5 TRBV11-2 ASSPYNQPQH
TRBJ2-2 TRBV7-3 ASSLSRGNTGELF
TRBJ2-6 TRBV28 ASSARLHPGANVLT
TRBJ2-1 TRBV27 ASRKPLAGGPYNEQF
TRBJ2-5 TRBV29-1 SVEGGGGETQY
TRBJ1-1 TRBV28 ASSLDVEYTEAF
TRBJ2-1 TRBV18 ASSPGLAEVYEQF
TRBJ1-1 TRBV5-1 ASSLGTGSNTEAF
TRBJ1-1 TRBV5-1 ASSDPQGGNTEAF
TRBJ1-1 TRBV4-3 ASSLAGVTEAF
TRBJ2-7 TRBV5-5 ASSLVGQGIPYEQY
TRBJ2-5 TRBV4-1 ASSPAHKGDWTGQETQY
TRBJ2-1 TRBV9 ASSPGTASYNEQF
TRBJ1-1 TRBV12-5 ASGPGPSEAF
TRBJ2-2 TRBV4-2 ASSQDMSWVGELF
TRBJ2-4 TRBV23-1 ASSQIGTSGRATLAKNIQY
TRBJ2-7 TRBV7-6 ASSSRPGNSYEQY
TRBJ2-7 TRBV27 ASTDRTKQY
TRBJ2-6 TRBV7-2 ASSSLAGANVLT
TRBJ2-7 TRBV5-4 ASSPTGTSVAYEQY
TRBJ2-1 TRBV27 ASSQGDEQF
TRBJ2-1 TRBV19 ASSIGGTAYNEQF
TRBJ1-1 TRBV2 ASSADRATEAF
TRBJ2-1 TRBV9 ASSPQRSSYNEQF
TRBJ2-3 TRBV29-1 SGGGRATDTQY
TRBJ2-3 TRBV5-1 TSSEPLVFGTDTQY
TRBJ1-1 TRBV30 ASTGQGDQNTEAF
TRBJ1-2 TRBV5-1 ASSPLSQGSGYT
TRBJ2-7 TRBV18 ASSPSRQTYEQY
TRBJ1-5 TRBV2 ASDLWGNQPQH
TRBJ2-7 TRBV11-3 ASSPSSGSIYEQY
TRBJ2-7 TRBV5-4 ASSVQGGITYEQY
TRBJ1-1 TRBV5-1 ASRDTGETEAF
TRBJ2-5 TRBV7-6 ASSIAGDGKTQY
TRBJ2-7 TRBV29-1 SASPDSYEQY
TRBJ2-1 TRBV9 ASSAVLAGGYNEQF
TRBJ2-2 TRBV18 ASSPLAGGTNTGELF
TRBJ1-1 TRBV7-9 ASIRTGDNTEAF
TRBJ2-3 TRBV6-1 ASSERSRGRLGLAGPQGY
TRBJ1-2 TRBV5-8 ASSLGPGGDYGYT